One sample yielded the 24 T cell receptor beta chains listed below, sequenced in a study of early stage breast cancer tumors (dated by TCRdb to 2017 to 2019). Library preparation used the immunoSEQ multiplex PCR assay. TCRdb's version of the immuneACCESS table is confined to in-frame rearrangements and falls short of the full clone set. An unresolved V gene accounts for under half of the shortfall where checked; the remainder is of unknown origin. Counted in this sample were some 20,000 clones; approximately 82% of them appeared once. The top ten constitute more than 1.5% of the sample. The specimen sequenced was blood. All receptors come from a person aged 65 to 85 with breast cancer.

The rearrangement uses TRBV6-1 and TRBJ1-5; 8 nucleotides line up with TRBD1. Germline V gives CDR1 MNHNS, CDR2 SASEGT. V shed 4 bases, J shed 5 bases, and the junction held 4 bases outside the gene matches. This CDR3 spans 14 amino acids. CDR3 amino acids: CASSADRGDQPQHF. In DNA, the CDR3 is TGTGCCAGCAGTGCCGACAGGGGAGATCAGCCCCAGCATTTT.

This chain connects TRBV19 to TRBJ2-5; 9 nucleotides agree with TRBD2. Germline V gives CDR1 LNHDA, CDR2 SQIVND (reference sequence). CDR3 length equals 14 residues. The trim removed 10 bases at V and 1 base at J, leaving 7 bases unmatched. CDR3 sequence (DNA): TGTGCCACCCGGATTAGCGGGGGCCAAGAGACCCAGTACTTC. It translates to CATRISGGQETQYF.

The CDR3 DNA reads TGTGCCAGCAGCCAGCGCGGGATCAGCACCGGGGAGCTGTTTTTT. It is translated as CASSQRGISTGELFF. The chain is built from TRBV14 and TRBJ2-2; tentative D call: TRBD2 (6 bases). The CDR3 covers 15 residues. Germline-derived CDR1 and CDR2 are SGHDN and FVKESK. The ends were cut back, 3 bases at V and 4 bases at J, with 12 bases in the middle.

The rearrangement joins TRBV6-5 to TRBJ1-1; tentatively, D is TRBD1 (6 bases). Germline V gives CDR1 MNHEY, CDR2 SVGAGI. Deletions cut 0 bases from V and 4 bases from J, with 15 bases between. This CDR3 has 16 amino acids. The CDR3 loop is CASSYSQGSRGTEAFF. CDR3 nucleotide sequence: TGTGCCAGCAGTTACTCCCAGGGGTCACGGGGCACTGAAGCTTTCTTT.

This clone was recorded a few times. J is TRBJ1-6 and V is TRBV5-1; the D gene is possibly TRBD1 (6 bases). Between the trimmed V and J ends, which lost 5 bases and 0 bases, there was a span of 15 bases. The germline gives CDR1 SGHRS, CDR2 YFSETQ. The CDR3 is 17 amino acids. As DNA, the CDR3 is TGCGCCAGCAGGGCAGGGACACCGAGCTCCTATAATTCACCCCTCCACTTT. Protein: CASRAGTPSSYNSPLHF.

In DNA, the CDR3 is TGCAGCGTACGGGACTCTGGAAACACCATATATTTT. Amino acids: CSVRDSGNTIYF. This rearrangement joins TRBV29-1 to TRBJ1-3; D unclear. Germline values: CDR1 SQVTM, CDR2 ANQGSEA. This CDR3 comprises 12 residues. Trimming shortened V by 6 bases and J by 0 bases, and 6 bases separated the two germline ends.

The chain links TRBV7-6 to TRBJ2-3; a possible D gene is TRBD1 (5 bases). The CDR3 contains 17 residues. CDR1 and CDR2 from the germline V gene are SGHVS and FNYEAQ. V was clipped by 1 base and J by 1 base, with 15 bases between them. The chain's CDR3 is CASSLEGIRDGTDTQYF. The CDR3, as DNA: TGTGCCAGCAGCTTAGAGGGGATTAGAGACGGCACAGATACGCAGTATTTT.

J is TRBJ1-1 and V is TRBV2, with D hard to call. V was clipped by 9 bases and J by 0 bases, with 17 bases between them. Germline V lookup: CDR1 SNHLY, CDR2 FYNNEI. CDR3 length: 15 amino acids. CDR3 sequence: CAREAGPSMNTEAFF. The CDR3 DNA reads TGTGCCAGGGAGGCAGGACCTTCTATGAACACTGAAGCTTTCTTT.

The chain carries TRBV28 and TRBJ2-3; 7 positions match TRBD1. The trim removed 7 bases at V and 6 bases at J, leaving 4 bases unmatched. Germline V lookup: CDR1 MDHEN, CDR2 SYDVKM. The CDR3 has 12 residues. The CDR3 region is CASTGTADTQYF. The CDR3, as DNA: TGTGCCAGCACCGGGACAGCGGATACGCAGTATTTT.

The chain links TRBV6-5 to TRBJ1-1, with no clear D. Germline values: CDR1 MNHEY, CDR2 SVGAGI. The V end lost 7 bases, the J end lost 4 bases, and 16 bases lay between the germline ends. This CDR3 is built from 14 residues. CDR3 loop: CASTKTLQTTEAFF. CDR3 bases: TGTGCCAGCACCAAGACACTCCAGACCACTGAAGCTTTCTTT.

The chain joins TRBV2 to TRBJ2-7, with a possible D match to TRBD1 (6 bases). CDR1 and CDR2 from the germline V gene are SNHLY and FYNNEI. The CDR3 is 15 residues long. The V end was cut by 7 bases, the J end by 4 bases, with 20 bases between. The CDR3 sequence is CASKRLRTEGYEQYF. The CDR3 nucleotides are TGTGCCAGCAAAAGGTTGAGGACAGAAGGTTACGAGCAGTACTTC.

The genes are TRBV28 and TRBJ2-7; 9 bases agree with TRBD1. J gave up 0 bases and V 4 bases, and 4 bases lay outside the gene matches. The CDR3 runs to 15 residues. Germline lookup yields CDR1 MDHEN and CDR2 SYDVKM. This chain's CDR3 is CASSSPGQGSYEQYF. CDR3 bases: TGTGCCAGCAGTTCGCCGGGACAGGGCTCCTACGAGCAGTACTTC.

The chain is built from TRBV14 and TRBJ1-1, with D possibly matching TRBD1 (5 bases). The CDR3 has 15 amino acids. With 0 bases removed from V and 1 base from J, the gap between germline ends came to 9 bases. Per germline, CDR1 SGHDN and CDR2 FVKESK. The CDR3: CASSQDLTGNTEAFF. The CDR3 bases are TGTGCCAGCAGCCAAGATCTTACAGGGAACACTGAAGCTTTCTTT.

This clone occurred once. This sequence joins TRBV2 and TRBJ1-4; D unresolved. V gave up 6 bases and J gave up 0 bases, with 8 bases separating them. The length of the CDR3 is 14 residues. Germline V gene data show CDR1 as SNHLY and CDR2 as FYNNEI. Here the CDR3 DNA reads TGTGCCAGCAGGCGGGAAGCAACTAATGAAAAACTGTTTTTT. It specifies CASRREATNEKLFF.

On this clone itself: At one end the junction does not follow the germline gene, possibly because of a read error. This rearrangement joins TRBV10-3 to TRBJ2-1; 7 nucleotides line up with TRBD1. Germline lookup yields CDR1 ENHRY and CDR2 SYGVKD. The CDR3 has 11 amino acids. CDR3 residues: CAISEEGQSLF. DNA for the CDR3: TGTGCCATCAGTGAGGAGGGACAGAGCCTCTTC.

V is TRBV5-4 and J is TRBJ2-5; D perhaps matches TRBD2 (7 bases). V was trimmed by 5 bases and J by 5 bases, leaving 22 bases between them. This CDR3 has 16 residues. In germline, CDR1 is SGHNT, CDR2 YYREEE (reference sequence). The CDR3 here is CASSDTEGGAVETQYF. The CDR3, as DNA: TGTGCCAGCAGTGATACCGAAGGGGGGGCCGTGGAGACCCAGTACTTC.

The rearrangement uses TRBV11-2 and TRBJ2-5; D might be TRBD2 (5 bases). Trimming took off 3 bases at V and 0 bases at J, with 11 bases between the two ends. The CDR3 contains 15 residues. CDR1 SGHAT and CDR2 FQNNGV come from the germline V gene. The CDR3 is CASSFGSGYQETQYF. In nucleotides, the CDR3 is TGTGCCAGCAGCTTTGGATCGGGGTACCAAGAGACCCAGTACTTC.

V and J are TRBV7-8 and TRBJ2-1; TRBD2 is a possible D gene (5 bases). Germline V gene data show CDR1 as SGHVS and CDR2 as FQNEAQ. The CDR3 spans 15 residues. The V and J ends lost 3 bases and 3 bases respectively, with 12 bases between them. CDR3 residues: CASSLASSNYNEQFF. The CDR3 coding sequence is TGTGCCAGCAGCTTGGCTAGCTCGAACTACAATGAGCAGTTCTTC.

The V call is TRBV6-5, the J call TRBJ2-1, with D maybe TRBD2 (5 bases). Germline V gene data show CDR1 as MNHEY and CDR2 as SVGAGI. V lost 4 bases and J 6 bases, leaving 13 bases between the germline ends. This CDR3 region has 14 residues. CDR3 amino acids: CASSLEGGGNEQFF. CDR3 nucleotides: TGTGCCAGCAGTTTAGAAGGAGGCGGCAATGAGCAGTTCTTC.

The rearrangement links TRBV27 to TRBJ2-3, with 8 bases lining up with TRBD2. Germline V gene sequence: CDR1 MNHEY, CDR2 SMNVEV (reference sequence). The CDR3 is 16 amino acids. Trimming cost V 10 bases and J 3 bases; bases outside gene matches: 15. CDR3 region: CATRRSAGGRTDTQYF. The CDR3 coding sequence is TGTGCCACCCGACGCAGCGCGGGGGGCCGAACAGATACGCAGTATTTT.

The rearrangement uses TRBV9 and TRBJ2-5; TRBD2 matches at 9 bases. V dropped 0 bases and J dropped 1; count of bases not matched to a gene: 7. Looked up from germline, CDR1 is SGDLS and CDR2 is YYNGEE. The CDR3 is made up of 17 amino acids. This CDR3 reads CASSVGGAGGSQETQYF. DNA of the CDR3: TGTGCCAGCAGCGTAGGAGGAGCGGGGGGCTCCCAAGAGACCCAGTACTTC. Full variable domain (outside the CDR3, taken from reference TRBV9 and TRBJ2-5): DSGVTQTPKHLITATGQRVTLRCSPRSGDLSVYWYQQSLDQGLQFLIQYYNGEERAKGNILERFSAQQFPDLHSELNLSSLELGDSALYFCASSVGGAGGSQETQYFGPGTRLLVL.

In DNA form, the CDR3 reads TGCAGCGGTAGTAACAGGGGTGCAGGGGAGCAGTACTTC. As protein: CSGSNRGAGEQYF. The rearrangement links TRBV29-1 to TRBJ2-7, with 7 bases matching TRBD1. The junction had 13 bases not matched to a gene; V was cut back by 7 bases and J by 7 bases. Germline V gene sequence: CDR1 SQVTM, CDR2 ANQGSEA. The CDR3 is 13 amino acids.

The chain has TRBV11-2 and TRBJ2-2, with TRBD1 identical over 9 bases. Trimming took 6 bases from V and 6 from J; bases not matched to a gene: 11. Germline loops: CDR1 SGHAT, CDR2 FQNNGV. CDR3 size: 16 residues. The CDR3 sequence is CASSISGTGLSGELFF. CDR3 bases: TGTGCCAGCAGTATATCCGGGACAGGGCTTTCCGGGGAGCTGTTTTTT. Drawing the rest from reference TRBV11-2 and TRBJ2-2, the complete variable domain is EAGVAQSPRYKIIEKRQSVAFWCNPISGHATLYWYQQILGQGPKLLIQFQNNGVVDDSQLPKDRFSAERLKGVDSTLKIQPAKLEDSAVYLCASSISGTGLSGELFFGEGSRLTVL.

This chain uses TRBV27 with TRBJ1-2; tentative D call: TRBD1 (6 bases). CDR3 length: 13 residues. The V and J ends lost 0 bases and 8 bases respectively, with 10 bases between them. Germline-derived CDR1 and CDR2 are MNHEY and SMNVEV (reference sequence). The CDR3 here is CASSLSGAMGYTF. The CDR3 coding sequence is TGTGCCAGCAGTTTATCGGGGGCTATGGGCTACACCTTC.